This entry describes one T cell receptor beta chain. Its antigen is currently not known. Per-base qualities were not stored, and no clone one base away is much larger. Taken from the germline V gene, the CDR1 and CDR2 loops are KGHSH and LQKENI. V lost 3 bases and J lost 1 base, and the count of bases not matched to a germline gene is 5. Counted from cysteine to phenylalanine, this CDR3 has 15 amino acids. Solely the CDR3 DNA is kept, with 45 bases framed from the first base. This entry comes from a study of cytomegalovirus exposure and HLA in healthy donors (dated by TCRdb to between 2016 and 2019). General notes on the study: An earlier analysis of 587 of the donors reported 276 Gb of sequence data and 117 million unique TCR beta sequences obtained from about 179 million T cells. An early release covering about 600 HLA-typed donors comprised approximately 300 gigabases of sequencing data and 85 million or so unique TCR sequences. Of the roughly 400 genotyped donors, 81% were placed in the genetic ancestry cluster associated with self-reported Caucasian donors. The study aimed to test whether signatures of past pathogen exposure could be identified by cataloging public T cell receptors. The T cell repertoires of 550 to 850 subjects were profiled by immunosequencing and related to cytomegalovirus serostatus. Along with the roughly 670-subject first cohort, a separate validation cohort of more than 90 different subjects was used. The study combined high-throughput TCR immunosequencing, statistical association of individual TCRs with disease status, and machine learning to predict cytomegalovirus infection status. In a later analysis, previously published TCR beta repertoires from more than 500 donors were re-analyzed and high-resolution HLA genotyping was added so that TCR occurrence patterns could be studied. The later analysis used no new phenotypic data to find candidate immune exposures, relying instead on TCR beta sequences and their occurrence across donors. An earlier analysis of 587 of the donors used high-throughput TCR beta sequencing to judge whether each TCR beta V gene segment behaved as functional or pseudogenic. Alongside the repertoire data, information on donor age, sex, ethnicity and CMV serostatus was compiled. In a later genetic analysis, genome-wide SNP genotypes for about 55% of the 666 donors were used, and that subset was treated as a discovery cohort. Every repertoire in the discovery cohort had been generated on one and the same sequencing platform. Class I and class II HLA loci were covered by the typing at four-digit resolution. The number of donors typed differed by locus, with 629-630 for A, B, C, DRB1 and DQB1, 522 for DQA1, over 600 for DPA1, and around 450 for DPB1. Four to six DR-DQ haplotypes were handled as single units for association and clustering, since linkage in the cohort was strong. On average, roughly 250,000 unique TCR beta nucleotide sequences were sequenced per donor among 398 genotyped donors of the cohort, with roughly 18% of those sequences being non-productive. Beyond this particular receptor, the publication reports: A later analysis associated approximately 17,000 TCR beta sequences with specific HLA alleles at a false discovery rate of 0.05. A later analysis found that TCR association rates varied across HLA loci, with DRB1 alleles showing the most associated TCRs and HLA-C alleles the fewest. A further reported finding was that TCR beta sequences accurately predicted the HLA-A and HLA-B alleles for most subjects in the first cohort. Compared with equally common non-associated chains, HLA-associated TCR beta chains in a later analysis were more clonally expanded and had lower generation probabilities. In this cohort, only TCR beta chains were sequenced, and detectable features were limited by the absence of alpha or paired-chain data. An association between a missense DCLRE1C variant and V-gene and J-gene trimming of TCR beta chains was found in a later genetic analysis and replicated in an independent cohort. Correlated functional status among segregating V segments might be attributable to linkage disequilibrium, but an unknown experimental factor could not be ruled out. Compared with the roughly 670-donor mean, donors in an Asian-associated ancestry cluster had fewer N-insertions in productive TCRs, according to a later genetic analysis. A later analysis found that most CMV-associated TCR beta chains appeared HLA-restricted, with HLA associations seemingly driven largely by CMV exposure. According to a later analysis, parvovirus B19, influenza, CMV and Epstein-Barr virus appeared linked to several top co-occurrence clusters. In vitro tests confirmed that a few of the cytomegalovirus-associated TCR beta chains recognize cytomegalovirus antigens. In an earlier analysis of approximately 590 of the donors, most TCR beta V segments were observed in productive rearrangements about 87% or about 30% of the time, broadly matching IMGT annotations. Because counts were too low, seventeen rarely observed V segments, including chromosome 9 orphons, were left out of the earlier analysis of some 600 of the donors. CMV serostatus was the only immune exposure information available for the cohort. It was suggested by the authors that the approach could potentially be generalized to other disease states and immunological phenotypes. In the study, approximately 160 TCR beta chains were listed as associated with cytomegalovirus. In both the original and validation cohorts, the classifier was reported to diagnose cytomegalovirus status with high specificity and sensitivity. Some IMGT-functional V segments, including TRBV6-2 and TRBV6-3, could not be told apart with the 87-base-pair reads, so those segments were excluded. Because HLA typing was missing for some donors at each locus, association tests included only the typed subset. A cluster of highly shared sequence variants was judged likely to represent a technical artifact of the sequencing pipeline. Sequencing depth was assumed to be roughly uniform across donors in the presence/absence analyses, though that assumption may not hold. When HLA alleles, especially DR and DQ, strongly co-occurred, attributing TCR associations to individual alleles was difficult. Most TCR sequences were observed very rarely across donors, whereas some public TCRs were present in many individuals.

In total, 500 to 700 healthy bone marrow donors made up the cohort. Cohort members were all nominally healthy when sampled, although unrecorded immune exposures were likely present. The donor tested CMV seropositive and was one of the 289 seropositive cohort members. A peripheral blood sample was provided by each donor, and peripheral blood mononuclear cells were used for TCR beta sequencing. The Qiagen DNeasy Blood Extraction Kit was used to extract genomic DNA from the blood cell samples. Libraries came from the immunoSEQ multiplex PCR assay. For the multiplex PCR, a mixture combining 60 forward primers for TCR Vbeta segments and 13 reverse primers for TCR Jbeta segments was used. The CDR3 region of rearranged TCR beta genes was amplified from genomic DNA by a multiplex PCR assay. The Illumina HiSeq System was used to sequence the amplified TCR beta libraries as 87-base-pair reads. The source study handled its data this way. In a later analysis, some 80 million unique TCR beta chains were counted across the roughly 670 repertoires, and around 10 million of these chains were shared by at least two donors. To remove PCR and sequencing errors, raw reads were error-corrected and collapsed into unique sequences using a nearest-neighbor algorithm that merged closely related sequences. V, D and J gene segments were assigned by aligning CDR3 sequences to IMGT reference sequences. For a sequence to be retained, a match of at least six nucleotides to both a V gene segment and a J gene segment was required. Rearrangements were called productive when the CDR3 lacked stop codons and stayed in frame with V and J; all others were non-productive. CDR3 was defined according to IMGT convention as the region running from the second conserved V-encoded cysteine to the conserved J-encoded phenylalanine. In an earlier analysis of approximately 590 of the donors, sequences lacking an unambiguous match to a single V gene segment were excluded. In an earlier analysis of approximately 590 of the donors, a V segment was called functional when productive rearrangements were above 56.7%, and segregating when the standard deviation between donors exceeded 5%. A statistical classification framework was built for diagnosing cytomegalovirus status from the catalog of TCR beta chain sequences. V and J gene assignment, in a later analysis, came from comparing TCR nucleotide sequences with IMGT/GENE-DB human TR gene sequences. In a later analysis, CDR3 sequences and most-parsimonious VDJ recombination scenarios were assigned using the TCRdist pipeline. In a later analysis, every TCR beta chain was defined by the combination of its CDR3 amino acid sequence and its V-gene family, and reads without a unique V-gene family were dropped. To address suspected cross-contamination and a sequencing artifact, a later analysis removed 592 highly shared, low-generation-probability nucleotide sequences. In a later analysis, a clonal expansion index was calculated for each public chain from normalized within-repertoire ranks of inferred template counts. In a later analysis, generation probabilities were computed with a VDJ recombination model fitted to out-of-frame rearrangements, and the resulting probabilities were checked against IGoR. In a later analysis, hypergeometric tests were used to score TCR-TCR, TCR-HLA and TCR-CMV co-occurrence, with a repertoire-size bias correction applied to TCR pairs. In a later analysis, false discovery rates were estimated by permuting HLA or CMV assignments 20 times. In a later analysis, co-occurring TCRs were grouped with DBSCAN, and TCRdist sequence similarity was added when clustering was performed within HLA-allele-positive subsets. Repertoires with fewer than 30,000 or more than 120,000 public chains were left out of co-occurrence clustering, as were about five repertoires with anomalous nucleotide sharing. The table comes from immuneACCESS by way of TCRdb, which keeps in-frame sequences with V and J called. Part of the clones is missing from these tables; in studies checked, under half for an unresolved V gene and the rest for unknown reasons. From that table come the V and J calls and clone size; the DNA was used to work out D and trimming. In all, the sample holds about 75,000 clones, and about 79% of those were seen once. 15% to 20% of the sample is in the top ten clones.

The sequenced material came from PBMCs. This receptor was identified in a man aged 65 to 79 in good health and CMV-seropositive. The V gene is TRBV18 and the J gene is TRBJ1-1; TRBD1 lines up with 7 middle nucleotides. The CDR3 here reads CASSPLDRPNTEAFF. The DNA sequence follows: TGTGCCAGCTCACCCTTGGACAGGCCGAACACTGAAGCTTTCTTT.